The next 21 T cell receptor beta chains were all read from a single sample in a study of memory CD4+ T cells and cytomegalovirus serostatus. Single viable CD3+CD4+CD8-CD45RO+ cells were sorted as the memory CD4+ T cells. Data came from immunoSEQ multiplex PCR; TCRdb stores just in-frame clones and leaves some out. The table records about 56,000 clones, 82% of them present only once. Sequencing used memory CD4+ T cells from blood. These receptors all stem from an adult in good health and CMV-seronegative.

This chain joins TRBV7-2 and TRBJ2-3; 7 nucleotides agree with TRBD1. The CDR3 contains 16 residues. Germline-derived CDR1 and CDR2 are SGHTA and FQGNSA. V trimming: 2 bases; J trimming: 5 bases; junction bases outside the gene matches: 10. The CDR3 sequence: CASSLMGRGGGDTQYF. CDR3 sequence (DNA): TGTGCCAGCAGCTTAATGGGGCGAGGGGGCGGAGATACGCAGTATTTT.

The gene calls are TRBV28 and TRBJ2-7; 8 positions agree with TRBD1. The CDR3 has 12 residues. After removal of 7 bases from V and 7 bases from J, the junction contained 6 bases not matched to a gene. CDR1 and CDR2 (germline): MDHEN, SYDVKM. The CDR3 nucleotides read TGTGCCAGCACCCCGGACAGGGCTGAGCAGTACTTC. It encodes CASTPDRAEQYF.

The chain couples TRBV30 to TRBJ1-2, with D unclear. CDR1 is GTSNPN, CDR2 SVGIG, per germline (reference sequence). Trimming pared 0 bases from V and 3 bases from J, leaving 2 bases between. The CDR3 has 11 residues. The CDR3: CAWSVHYGYTF. The CDR3 DNA is TGTGCCTGGAGTGTACACTATGGCTACACCTTC.

This clone came up a few times. The V and J genes are TRBV6-1 and TRBJ1-5; TRBD1 matches at 10 bases. The CDR3 is made up of 15 amino acids. V shed 7 bases and J 0 bases; nucleotides not matched to a gene: 3. Germline assignment: CDR1 MNHNS and CDR2 SASEGT. This CDR3 reads CASIWTGGSNQPQHF. In DNA form, the CDR3 reads TGTGCCAGCATTTGGACAGGGGGTAGCAATCAGCCCCAGCATTTT.

V usage is TRBV7-2 and J usage is TRBJ1-1; D not resolved. Germline lookup yields CDR1 SGHTA and CDR2 FQGNSA. This CDR3 spans 14 amino acids. V was clipped by 2 bases and J by 5 bases, with 12 bases between them. CDR3: CASSLPGMGTEAFF. CDR3 in DNA: TGTGCCAGCAGCTTACCCGGGATGGGAACTGAAGCTTTCTTT.

The chain links TRBV5-1 to TRBJ1-3; 7 bases fit TRBD1. The germline gives CDR1 SGHRS, CDR2 YFSETQ. J gave up 2 bases and V 4 bases, and 3 bases lay outside the gene matches. The CDR3 sequence is 14 residues long. DNA of the CDR3: TGCGCCAGCAGCGATCAGGGGGCTGGAAACACCATATATTTT. This gives the protein CASSDQGAGNTIYF.

The chain links TRBV5-4 to TRBJ2-2; D is possibly TRBD1 (6 bases). Germline CDR1 reads SGHNT; CDR2 reads YYREEE (reference sequence). V was shortened by 4 bases and J by 0 bases, with 10 bases between the two germline ends. There are 15 residues in the CDR3. The CDR3 region has the DNA TGTGCCAGCAGCCAGGGGAGAGCGAACACCGGGGAGCTGTTTTTT. The encoded protein is CASSQGRANTGELFF.

A few counts support this clone. The V gene is TRBV10-3, the J gene TRBJ2-6; the D call may be TRBD1 or TRBD2 (5 bases each). Germline-derived CDR1 and CDR2 are ENHRY and SYGVKD. V dropped 3 bases and J dropped 0 bases, with 6 bases sitting between them. The CDR3 covers 15 residues. This CDR3 is CAISEGTSGANVLTF. The CDR3 DNA reads as TGTGCCATCAGTGAAGGGACCTCTGGGGCCAACGTCCTGACTTTC.

The chain carries TRBV10-3 and TRBJ1-1; D might be TRBD1 (6 bases). Looked up from germline, CDR1 is ENHRY and CDR2 is SYGVKD. Trimming left V 6 bases short and J 3 bases short, with 14 bases between. The CDR3 has 14 amino acids. In DNA, the CDR3 is TGTGCCATCAGGGGGGGGCCCGCGCACACTGAAGCTTTCTTT. It codes for CAIRGGPAHTEAFF.

This clone was detected a few times. The chain carries TRBV6-6 and TRBJ1-5; D is undetermined. CDR1 and CDR2 from the germline V gene are MNHNY and SVGAGI (reference sequence). The CDR3 sequence is 13 residues long. V lost 5 bases, J lost 3 bases, and 8 bases lay in between. CDR3 coding DNA: TGTGCCAGCAGTGACAAGTTCAATCAGCCCCAGCATTTT. Protein product: CASSDKFNQPQHF.

V gene TRBV30 combines with J gene TRBJ1-5; maybe TRBD1 (6 bases). The V end lost 2 bases, the J end lost 4 bases, and 9 bases lay between the germline ends. The CDR3 is 13 amino acids. Germline V gene data show CDR1 as GTSNPN and CDR2 as SVGIG (reference sequence). For the CDR3, the DNA is TGTGCCTGGAGTATGCAGGGGAATCAGCCCCAGCATTTT. Its translation: CAWSMQGNQPQHF.

The chain joins TRBV6-1 to TRBJ2-6, with D possibly TRBD1 on 6 matching bases. The V gene's germline CDR1 is MNHNS and CDR2 SASEGT. The germline V and J ends were trimmed by 3 bases and 2 bases, with 11 bases remaining between them. CDR3 length: 16 residues. The DNA of the CDR3 is TGTGCCAGCAGTGAGCCAGGGGATCCTGGGGCCAACGTCCTGACTTTC. It is translated as CASSEPGDPGANVLTF.

This clone came up once. The chain uses TRBV30 and TRBJ1-1, with TRBD1 as a possible D gene (6 bases). The CDR3 has 13 amino acids. V gave up 2 bases and J gave up 8 bases, with 15 bases separating them. Germline V gene data show CDR1 as GTSNPN and CDR2 as SVGIG (reference sequence). Here the CDR3 DNA reads TGTGCCTGGAGTTCTGGTGGGGGCCGCGAAGCTTTCTTT. Translated, it gives CAWSSGGGREAFF. Supplemented by reference TRBV30 and TRBJ1-1, the full variable domain reads SQTIHQWPATLVQPVGSPLSLECTVEGTSNPNLYWYRQAAGRGLQLLFYSVGIGQISSEVPQNLSASRPQDRQFILSSKKLLLSDSGFYLCAWSSGGGREAFFGQGTRLTVV.

The chain carries TRBV5-6 and TRBJ2-4; weak D call: TRBD1 (6 bases). V was pared by 1 base and J by 6 bases, with 23 bases between. This CDR3 has 18 amino acids. Germline assignment: CDR1 SGHDT and CDR2 YYEEEE. CDR3 sequence reads: CASSLSPSQGVIGNIQYF. CDR3 in DNA: TGTGCCAGCAGCTTGAGTCCGTCACAGGGAGTTATTGGAAACATTCAGTACTTC.

Here the CDR3 reads CASRIQGGYNSPLHF. CDR3 DNA sequence: TGTGCCAGCAGGATCCAGGGGGGATATAATTCACCCCTCCACTTT. The rearrangement joins TRBV27 to TRBJ1-6, with 7 bases fitting TRBD1. The CDR3 spans 15 residues. J lost 4 bases, V lost 6 bases, and 6 bases had no gene match. The germline V gene has CDR1 MNHEY and CDR2 SMNVEV (reference sequence).

The V call is TRBV7-8, the J call TRBJ2-5, with 7 bases fitting TRBD2. The trim removed 3 bases at V and 4 bases at J, leaving 5 bases unmatched. The CDR3 length is 14 residues. Germline lookup yields CDR1 SGHVS and CDR2 FQNEAQ. This chain's CDR3 is CASSFGGIRETQYF. The CDR3 DNA is TGTGCCAGCAGCTTCGGGGGGATTCGAGAGACCCAGTACTTC.

The chain uses TRBV11-1 and TRBJ2-5; no reliable D call. In germline, CDR1 is SGHAT, CDR2 FQDESV (reference sequence). With 1 base removed from V and 0 bases from J, the gap between germline ends came to 6 bases. The CDR3 runs to 14 residues. CDR3 in DNA: TGTGCCAGCAGCTTAGGAGTGTACCAAGAGACCCAGTACTTC. Its protein product is CASSLGVYQETQYF.

The chain uses TRBV7-8 and TRBJ2-6; 9 nucleotides match TRBD1. Germline lookup yields CDR1 SGHVS and CDR2 FQNEAQ. V trimming: 5 bases; J trimming: 2 bases; junction bases outside the gene matches: 4. This CDR3 is built from 16 residues. In DNA form, the CDR3 reads TGTGCCAGCAGCCCAACAGGGGGCACTGGGGCCAACGTCCTGACTTTC. Protein: CASSPTGGTGANVLTF.

DNA of the CDR3: TGTGCCAGCAGCCAGGGGACACATTCACCCCTCCACTTT. Residues: CASSQGTHSPLHF. The chain joins TRBV14 to TRBJ1-6, with D maybe TRBD1 (6 bases). The germline V and J ends were trimmed by 3 bases and 8 bases, with 8 bases remaining between them. The CDR3 is 13 amino acids. Germline V gene data show CDR1 as SGHDN and CDR2 as FVKESK.

This sequence joins TRBV6-5 and TRBJ1-4, with 8 bases fitting TRBD1. CDR1 is MNHEY and CDR2 is SVGAGI in the germline V gene. The CDR3 spans 15 residues. V shed 2 bases, J shed 3 bases, and the junction held 2 bases outside the gene matches. The CDR3 region is CASSYQQGANEKLFF. The CDR3 nucleotides read TGTGCCAGCAGTTACCAACAGGGGGCTAATGAAAAACTGTTTTTT.

The chain links TRBV30 to TRBJ2-3, with unresolved D. V gave up 7 bases and J gave up 8 bases, with 13 bases separating them. The CDR3 has 11 residues. Germline V gives CDR1 GTSNPN, CDR2 SVGIG (reference sequence). CDR3 amino acids: CAYASRGTQYF. CDR3 DNA: TGTGCCTACGCCTCCCGTGGTACGCAGTATTTT.